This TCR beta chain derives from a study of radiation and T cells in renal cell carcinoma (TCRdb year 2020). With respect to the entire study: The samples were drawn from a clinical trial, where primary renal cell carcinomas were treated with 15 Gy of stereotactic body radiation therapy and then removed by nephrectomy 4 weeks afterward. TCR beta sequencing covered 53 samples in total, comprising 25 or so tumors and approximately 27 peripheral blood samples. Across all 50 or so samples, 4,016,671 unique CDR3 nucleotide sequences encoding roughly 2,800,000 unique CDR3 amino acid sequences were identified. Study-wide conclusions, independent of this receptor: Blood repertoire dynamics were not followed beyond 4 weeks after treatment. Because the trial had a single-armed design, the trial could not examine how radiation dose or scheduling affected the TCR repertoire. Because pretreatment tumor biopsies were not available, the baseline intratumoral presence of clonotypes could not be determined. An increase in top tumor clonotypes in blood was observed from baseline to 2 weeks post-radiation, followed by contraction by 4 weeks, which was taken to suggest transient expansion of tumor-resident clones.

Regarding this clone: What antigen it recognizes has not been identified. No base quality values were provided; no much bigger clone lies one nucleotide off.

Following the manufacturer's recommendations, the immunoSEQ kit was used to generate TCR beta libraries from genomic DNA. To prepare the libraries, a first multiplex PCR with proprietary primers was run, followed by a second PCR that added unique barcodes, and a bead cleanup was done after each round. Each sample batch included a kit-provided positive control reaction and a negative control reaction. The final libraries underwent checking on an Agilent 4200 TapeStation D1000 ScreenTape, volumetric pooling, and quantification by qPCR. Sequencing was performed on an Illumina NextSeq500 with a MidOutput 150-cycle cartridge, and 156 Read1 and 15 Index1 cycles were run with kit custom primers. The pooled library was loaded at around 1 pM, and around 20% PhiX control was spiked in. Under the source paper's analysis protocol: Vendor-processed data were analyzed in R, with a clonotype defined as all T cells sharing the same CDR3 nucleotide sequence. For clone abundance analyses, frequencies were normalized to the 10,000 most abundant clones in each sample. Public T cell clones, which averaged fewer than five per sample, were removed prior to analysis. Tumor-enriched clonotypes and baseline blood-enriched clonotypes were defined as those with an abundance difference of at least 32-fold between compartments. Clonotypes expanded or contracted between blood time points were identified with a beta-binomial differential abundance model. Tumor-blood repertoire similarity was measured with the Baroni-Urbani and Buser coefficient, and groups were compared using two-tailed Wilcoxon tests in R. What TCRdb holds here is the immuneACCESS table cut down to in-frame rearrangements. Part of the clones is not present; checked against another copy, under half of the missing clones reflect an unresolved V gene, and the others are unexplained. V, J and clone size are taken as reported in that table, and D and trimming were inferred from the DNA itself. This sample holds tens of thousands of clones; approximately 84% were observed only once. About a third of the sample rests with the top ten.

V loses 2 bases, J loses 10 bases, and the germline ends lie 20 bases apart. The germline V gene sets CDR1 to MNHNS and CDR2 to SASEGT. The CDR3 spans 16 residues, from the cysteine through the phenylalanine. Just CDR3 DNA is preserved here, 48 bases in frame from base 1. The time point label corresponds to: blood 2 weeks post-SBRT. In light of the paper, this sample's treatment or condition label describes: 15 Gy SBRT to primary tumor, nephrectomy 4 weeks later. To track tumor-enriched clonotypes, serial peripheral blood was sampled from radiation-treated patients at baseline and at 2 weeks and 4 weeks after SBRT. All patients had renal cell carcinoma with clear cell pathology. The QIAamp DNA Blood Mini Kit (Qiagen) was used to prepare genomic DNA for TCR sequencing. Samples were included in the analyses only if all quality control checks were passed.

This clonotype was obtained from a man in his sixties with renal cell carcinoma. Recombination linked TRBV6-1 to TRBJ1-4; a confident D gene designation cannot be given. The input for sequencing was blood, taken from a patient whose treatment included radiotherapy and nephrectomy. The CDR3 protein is CASSENAQMFSGKLFF. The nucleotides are TGTGCCAGCAGTGAAAACGCCCAGATGTTTAGTGGAAAACTGTTTTTT.